This T cell receptor beta chain comes out of a study of graft-versus-host responses after intestinal transplantation (dated by TCRdb to the early 2020s). Notes on the research overall: Recipients received multivisceral, liver-intestinal, or isolated intestinal transplants. To identify alloreactive clones, pre-transplant mixed lymphocyte reaction products were sequenced and then compared with unstimulated pre-transplant donor and recipient T cells. Donor T cell macrochimerism was defined as a peak of at least 4% donor T cells among recipient peripheral blood mononuclear cells. After intestinal transplantation, graft-versus-host and host-versus-graft alloreactive T cell clones were followed in the graft, circulation and bone marrow using bulk TCR-beta CDR3 sequencing. Anti-thymocyte globulin induction was given to all recipients, followed by maintenance tacrolimus and steroids for approximately three years. Instead of going to the commercial service, samples from a few later patients were sequenced in-house on an Illumina MiSeq and processed with MiXCR. A cohort of 24 intestinal transplant recipients, including one retransplant, was enrolled, and a few patients lacking pretransplant specimens were excluded.

The library was made by the immunoSEQ multiplex PCR assay. For most patients, genomic DNA was isolated with the Qiagen DNeasy Blood and Tissue Kit and shipped frozen to Adaptive Biotechnologies for TCR sequencing. High-throughput TCR-beta CDR3 sequencing of genomic DNA from most patients was performed by Adaptive Biotechnologies. The paper's data handling went like this. Adaptive's ImmunoSEQ software supplied the TCR sequencing data for 18 patients, while MiXCR and VDJtools were used to process three other patients. To correct CD4 versus CD8 sorting errors, any sequence found in both subsets at a frequency ratio below 5:1 was removed. CDR3 nucleotide sequences shared by donor and recipient were removed because the origin of these sequences could not be assigned. At least 2-fold expansion over unstimulated cells and a minimum CFSE-low frequency of 0.002% (template counts) or 0.001% (read counts) were required for clones to be classified as alloreactive. Mappable clones were those detected in sequenced pre-transplant spleen, lymph node, or MLR CFSE-low populations of the donor or recipient. Cumulative frequency of alloreactive clones was calculated as a percentage of all sequences weighted by copy number. TCRdb mirrors the immuneACCESS table, restricted to in-frame sequences. Some clones are absent from its copies; in checked studies, under half trace to an unresolved V gene, and the reason for the others is unknown. The D gene and trimming were derived from the DNA, and the V and J assignments and clone size from that table. The sample table lists over 100,000 clones, about 92% of them with a count of one. Together, the top ten hold around 1.2% of the sample.

General conclusions and limits of the study: Peak levels of circulating GvH clones were associated with declines in HvG clones early after transplant. GvH clones turned up in recipient bone marrow, with some appearing earlier in ileal mucosa or blood, a pattern consistent with an intestinal mucosal origin. The conclusions were limited by the relatively low number and heterogeneity of the intestinal transplant patients. High GvH to HvG T cell clonal ratios were observed in the allografts of patients with donor T cell macrochimerism.

In light of the paper, this sample's time point label describes: cells obtained before transplantation from donor or recipient. CD3+CD4+ and CD3+CD8+ populations were FACS-sorted from unstimulated pre-transplant donor and recipient cells taken from spleen or lymph nodes. Concerning this clone itself: Which antigen it targets is not known. No quality values exist for individual bases; no much larger clone is one base distant.

V was cut back by 5 bases and J by 3 bases, leaving a gap of 14 bases between them. CDR1 SSHAT and CDR2 FNYEAQ are derived from the germline V gene (reference sequence). The CDR3 covers 14 residues, taking in both the cysteine and the phenylalanine. Of the read, only the CDR3 DNA is kept; its 42 bases are in frame from base 1. Here the chain combines TRBV7-7 and TRBJ2-7; TRBD2 could be the D gene, as 5 bases match. The clonotype originates from a human donor who was the organ donor for an intestinal transplant. Here the sequenced sample was unstimulated CD8+ T cells sorted from spleen or lymph node cells, taken before transplant. The CDR3 is CASSVGLGDYEQYF. The DNA sequence reads TGTGCCAGCAGCGTCGGACTTGGAGACTACGAGCAGTACTTC.